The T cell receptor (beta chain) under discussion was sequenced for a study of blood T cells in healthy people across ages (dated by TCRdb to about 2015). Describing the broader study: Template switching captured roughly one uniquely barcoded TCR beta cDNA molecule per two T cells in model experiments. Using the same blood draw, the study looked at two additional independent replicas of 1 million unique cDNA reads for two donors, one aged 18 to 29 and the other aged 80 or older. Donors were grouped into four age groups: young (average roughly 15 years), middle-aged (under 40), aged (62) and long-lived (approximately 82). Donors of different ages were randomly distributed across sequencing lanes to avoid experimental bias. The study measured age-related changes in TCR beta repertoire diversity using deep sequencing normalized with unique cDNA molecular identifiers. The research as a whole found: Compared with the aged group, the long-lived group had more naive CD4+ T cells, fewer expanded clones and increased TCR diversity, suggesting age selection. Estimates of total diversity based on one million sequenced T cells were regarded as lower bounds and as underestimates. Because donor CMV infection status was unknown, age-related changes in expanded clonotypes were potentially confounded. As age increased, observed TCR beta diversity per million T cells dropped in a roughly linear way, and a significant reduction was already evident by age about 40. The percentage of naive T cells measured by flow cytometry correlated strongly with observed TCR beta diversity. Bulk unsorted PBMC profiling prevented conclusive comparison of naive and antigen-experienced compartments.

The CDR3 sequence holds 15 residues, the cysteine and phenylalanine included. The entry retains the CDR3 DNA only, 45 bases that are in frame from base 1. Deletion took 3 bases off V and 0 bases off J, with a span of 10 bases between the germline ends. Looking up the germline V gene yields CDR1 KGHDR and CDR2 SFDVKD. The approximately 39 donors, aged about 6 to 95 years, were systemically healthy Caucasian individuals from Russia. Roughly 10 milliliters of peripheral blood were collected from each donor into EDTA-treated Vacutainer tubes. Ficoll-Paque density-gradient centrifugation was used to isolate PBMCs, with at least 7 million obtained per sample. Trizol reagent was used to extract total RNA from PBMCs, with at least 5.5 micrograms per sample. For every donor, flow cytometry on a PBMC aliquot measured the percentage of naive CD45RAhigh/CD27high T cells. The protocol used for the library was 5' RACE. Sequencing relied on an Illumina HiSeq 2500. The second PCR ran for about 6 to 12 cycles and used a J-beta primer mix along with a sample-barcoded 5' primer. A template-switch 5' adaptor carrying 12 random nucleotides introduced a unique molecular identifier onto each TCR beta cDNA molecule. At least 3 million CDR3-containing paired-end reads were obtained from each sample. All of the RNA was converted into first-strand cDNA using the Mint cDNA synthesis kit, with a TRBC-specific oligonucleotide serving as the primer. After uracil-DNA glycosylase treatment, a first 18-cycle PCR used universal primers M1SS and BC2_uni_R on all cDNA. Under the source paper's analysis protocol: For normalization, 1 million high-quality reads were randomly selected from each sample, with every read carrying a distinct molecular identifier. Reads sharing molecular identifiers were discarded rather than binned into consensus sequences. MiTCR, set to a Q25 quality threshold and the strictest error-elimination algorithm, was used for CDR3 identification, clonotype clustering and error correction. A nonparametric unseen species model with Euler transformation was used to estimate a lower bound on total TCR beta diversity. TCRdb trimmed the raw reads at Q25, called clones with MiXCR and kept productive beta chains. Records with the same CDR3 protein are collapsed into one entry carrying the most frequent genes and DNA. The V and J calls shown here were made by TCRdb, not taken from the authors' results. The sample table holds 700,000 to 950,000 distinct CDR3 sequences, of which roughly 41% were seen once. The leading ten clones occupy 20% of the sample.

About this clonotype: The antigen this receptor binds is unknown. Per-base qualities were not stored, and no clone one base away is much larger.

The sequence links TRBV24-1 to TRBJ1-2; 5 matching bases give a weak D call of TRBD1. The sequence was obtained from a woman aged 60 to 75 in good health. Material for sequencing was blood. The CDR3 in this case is CATSDGDLPNYGYTF. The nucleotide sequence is TGTGCCACCAGTGATGGGGACCTCCCTAACTATGGCTACACCTTC.